The entry that follows covers one T cell receptor (beta chain) sequence. Its specificity is not known. This entry belongs to a study of blood T cells in healthy people across ages. This CDR3 region has 15 residues. With 1 base removed from V and 2 bases from J, the gap between germline ends came to 9 bases. In germline, CDR1 is SGHTA, CDR2 FQGNSA. With a J-beta primer mix and a sample-barcoded 5' primer, a second PCR ran roughly 6 to 11 cycles. From the 5' RACE reads, TCRdb called clonotypes with MiXCR, one entry per CDR3 protein. The data hold about 1.5 million distinct CDR3 sequences, with approximately 39% observed a single time. Study observations and caveats: The recorded TCR beta diversity per million T cells decreased in a roughly linear manner with age. In long-lived donors, naive CD4+ cell counts and diversity exceeded those of aged donors.

The receptor was derived from a young woman in good health. V is TRBV7-2 and J is TRBJ2-4; D not certain. The material sequenced was blood. DNA for the CDR3: TGTGCCAGCAGCTTAGACGGTAGCCCCAAAAACATTCAGTACTTC. Protein: CASSLDGSPKNIQYF.